The 26 T cell receptor beta chains given below trace back to one sample, sequenced in a study of graft-versus-host responses after intestinal transplantation. No antigen is known for these receptors. Only in-frame clones appear in the TCRdb table, and some are missing; sequencing was by immunoSEQ multiplex PCR. The profile shows about 92,000 clones, roughly 80% of them singletons. The sample in question was unstimulated CD8+ T cells sorted from spleen or lymph node cells, obtained before intestinal transplant. The receptors were gathered from a human donor who received an intestinal transplant.

This chain connects TRBV19 to TRBJ2-7; D call uncertain. The CDR3 spans 12 residues. Trimming cost V 5 bases and J 4 bases, with 9 bases left between them. The germline gives CDR1 LNHDA, CDR2 SQIVND (reference sequence). The CDR3 DNA reads as TGTGCCAGTAGTCCCGGACCTTACGAGCAGTACTTC. This encodes CASSPGPYEQYF.

This rearrangement joins TRBV13 to TRBJ2-1; TRBD2 aligns across 16 bases. The CDR3 spans 18 residues. After removal of 1 base from V and 8 bases from J, the junction contained 8 bases not matched to a gene. The germline V gene encodes CDR1 PRHDT and CDR2 FYEKMQ (reference sequence). CDR3 DNA sequence: TGTGCCAGCAGCTTAGCGGGACTAGCGGGAGGGCTAGGTTATGAGCAGTTCTTC. This encodes CASSLAGLAGGLGYEQFF.

This chain uses TRBV6-1 with TRBJ2-6; the match to TRBD2 covers 8 bases. This CDR3 spans 18 amino acids. Unmatched junction bases numbered 14, after V lost 2 bases and J lost 8 bases. The germline CDR1 and CDR2 sequences are MNHNS and SASEGT. CDR3 loop: CASSESLAGGRWTNVLTF. CDR3 bases: TGTGCCAGCAGTGAAAGTTTGGCGGGGGGACGTTGGACCAACGTCCTGACTTTC.

This clone occurred once. V usage is TRBV9 and J usage is TRBJ1-2, with TRBD1 identical over 9 bases. The V gene's germline CDR1 is SGDLS and CDR2 YYNGEE. The CDR3 loop spans 14 amino acids. V shed 3 bases, J shed 4 bases, and the junction held 4 bases outside the gene matches. In DNA form, the CDR3 reads TGTGCCAGCAGCGGGGACAGGGCGGGCTATGGCTACACCTTC. Its translation is CASSGDRAGYGYTF.

This chain's CDR3 is CASSPGIGSLEAGETQYF. The CDR3 bases are TGTGCCAGCAGTCCCGGGATAGGCAGCCTCGAAGCGGGAGAGACCCAGTACTTC. The chain couples TRBV28 to TRBJ2-5; possible D gene TRBD2, 6 bases. Germline assignment: CDR1 MDHEN and CDR2 SYDVKM. The V and J ends lost 5 bases and 4 bases respectively, with 26 bases between them. This CDR3 is 18 amino acids long.

J is TRBJ1-2 and V is TRBV11-2; 8 nucleotides agree with TRBD1. The J segment lost 6 bases and the V segment lost 1 base, leaving 10 bases of the junction unmatched. The germline V gene encodes CDR1 SGHAT and CDR2 FQNNGV. CDR3 size: 16 residues. CDR3 bases: TGTGCCAGCAGCTTAGGACCACCGACAGGGGAACATGGCTACACCTTC. It is translated as CASSLGPPTGEHGYTF.

The V and J genes are TRBV7-6 and TRBJ2-3; 10 nucleotides align to TRBD2. V was pared by 3 bases and J by 1 base, with 1 base of the junction left unmatched. The CDR3 covers 15 residues. Per germline, CDR1 SGHVS and CDR2 FNYEAQ. The CDR3, as DNA: TGTGCCAGCAGCTTCGGGACTAGCGGCACAGATACGCAGTATTTT. Translation gives CASSFGTSGTDTQYF.

The J gene is TRBJ2-5, the V gene TRBV6-5, with TRBD2 identical over 9 bases. This CDR3 region has 15 residues. The J segment lost 4 bases and the V segment lost 0 bases, leaving 3 bases of the junction unmatched. Germline V gene lookup returns CDR1 MNHEY and CDR2 SVGAGI. CDR3 loop: CASSYSGGRGETQYF. In DNA, the CDR3 is TGTGCCAGCAGTTACTCGGGCGGGAGGGGAGAGACCCAGTACTTC.

There are a few counts of this clone. The gene calls are TRBV9 and TRBJ1-2; possible D gene TRBD1, 6 bases. The germline V gene encodes CDR1 SGDLS and CDR2 YYNGEE. The CDR3 sequence is 15 residues long. Trimming took 3 bases from V and 8 from J, leaving 20 bases between them. CDR3 amino acids: CASSAYDRPTGGYTF. CDR3 DNA sequence: TGTGCCAGCAGCGCATATGACAGGCCCACGGGGGGCTACACCTTC.

This chain joins TRBV10-2 and TRBJ2-5, with TRBD1 matching over 7 bases. The tail of the sequence fits TRBJ2-7 better, so the J call may be wrong. The CDR3 is 15 residues long. CDR1 and CDR2 (germline): WSHSY, SAAADI. In DNA, the CDR3 is TGCGCCAGCAGTGAGGAGGGGGCGCAAAGGAGCGAGCAGTACTTC. Translated, it gives CASSEEGAQRSEQYF.

Worth noting for this clone: This sample includes further DNA sequences coding for the same CDR3. This chain connects TRBV19 to TRBJ2-3, with D maybe TRBD2 (6 bases). CDR1 LNHDA and CDR2 SQIVND come from the germline V gene (reference sequence). Trimming stripped 3 bases from V and 6 bases from J, with 7 bases between. The CDR3 is made up of 12 amino acids. CDR3 in DNA: TGTGCCAGTAGTATTGGGAGGGATACGCAGTATTTT. Amino acid sequence: CASSIGRDTQYF.

The DNA of the CDR3 is TGTGCCAGCAGTTACTCCGTAGGCGACGAGCAGTACTTC. Its translation is CASSYSVGDEQYF. The chain recombines TRBV6-6 with TRBJ2-7, with D unresolved. Germline loops: CDR1 MNHNY, CDR2 SVGAGI (reference sequence). This CDR3 has 13 residues. Trimming removed 0 bases from V and 5 bases from J, with 8 bases in between.

The chain employs TRBV2 and TRBJ2-4, with D perhaps TRBD1 or TRBD2 (5 bases each). Trimming took off 3 bases at V and 0 bases at J, with 9 bases between the two ends. The CDR3 extends over 15 amino acids. The germline V gene encodes CDR1 SNHLY and CDR2 FYNNEI. The CDR3 reads CASSDPGTAKNIQYF. CDR3 coding DNA: TGTGCCAGCAGTGACCCAGGGACAGCCAAAAACATTCAGTACTTC.

This chain joins TRBV13 and TRBJ2-7; 12 bases are a match to TRBD1. This CDR3 spans 15 amino acids. Germline V gene sequence: CDR1 PRHDT, CDR2 FYEKMQ (reference sequence). Losses at the gene ends were 3 bases for V and 4 bases for J; bases not matched to a gene: 4. The CDR3 reads CASSLGQGASYEQYF. The CDR3 DNA sequence: TGTGCCAGCAGCTTGGGACAGGGGGCGAGTTACGAGCAGTACTTC.

This clone was seen once. The V call is TRBV13, the J call TRBJ2-1; 15 bases map to TRBD2. The CDR3 sequence is 15 residues long. V was pared by 4 bases and J by 7 bases, with 2 bases of the junction left unmatched. Per the germline V gene, CDR1 is PRHDT and CDR2 is FYEKMQ (reference sequence). The CDR3 sequence is CASSWTSGGANEQFF. The CDR3 nucleotides read TGTGCCAGCAGCTGGACTAGCGGGGGGGCTAATGAGCAGTTCTTC.

V and J are TRBV2 and TRBJ2-2; D call uncertain. This CDR3 is 13 amino acids long. Looked up from germline, CDR1 is SNHLY and CDR2 is FYNNEI. V was trimmed by 5 bases and J by 4 bases, leaving 8 bases between them. The CDR3 DNA follows: TGTGCCAGCAGTCTCCGGGCCACCGGGGAGCTGTTTTTT. Translated, it gives CASSLRATGELFF.

The chain's CDR3 is CASSLAGRYTDTQYF. In DNA, the CDR3 is TGTGCCAGCAGCTTAGCGGGCAGGTACACAGATACGCAGTATTTT. This rearrangement joins TRBV6-5 to TRBJ2-3; the match to TRBD2 covers 7 bases. This CDR3 has 15 residues. The germline gives CDR1 MNHEY, CDR2 SVGAGI. The V and J ends lost 6 bases and 2 bases, in that order; junction bases with no gene match: 8.

To note about this clone: Sequence at one end of the junction differs from germline and may be a read error. Distinct nucleotide sequences in the sample also encode this CDR3. The chain employs TRBV11-2 and TRBJ2-7, with D maybe TRBD2 (7 bases). Germline loops: CDR1 SGHAT, CDR2 FQNNGV. The CDR3 sequence is 16 residues long. CDR3 region: CASSPVWGGPSYEQYF. The CDR3 nucleotides are TGCGCCAGCAGCCCCGTGTGGGGGGGGCCATCCTACGAGCAGTACTTC.

The rearrangement joins TRBV4-1 to TRBJ2-7; tentative D call: TRBD2 (5 bases). The CDR3 sequence is 14 residues long. Trimming removed 0 bases from V and 5 bases from J, with 11 bases in between. CDR1 is MGHRA, CDR2 YSYEKL, per germline. The DNA of the CDR3 is TGCGCCAGCAGCCAAGAATCGCTAGCAAACGAGCAGTACTTC. Amino acid sequence: CASSQESLANEQYF.

The chain carries TRBV13 and TRBJ1-1, with D uncertain. Trimming left V 5 bases short and J 0 bases short, with 13 bases between. Germline-derived CDR1 and CDR2 are PRHDT and FYEKMQ (reference sequence). The CDR3 contains 15 residues. The CDR3: CASSISSNMNTEAFF. The CDR3 DNA is TGTGCCAGCAGCATCTCCAGTAACATGAACACTGAAGCTTTCTTT. The full variable domain, in which reference TRBV13 and TRBJ1-1 provide the parts outside the CDR3, is AAGVIQSPRHLIKEKRETATLKCYPIPRHDTVYWYQQGPGQDPQFLISFYEKMQSDKGSIPDRFSAQQFSDYHSELNMSSLELGDSALYFCASSISSNMNTEAFFGQGTRLTVV.

V usage is TRBV9 and J usage is TRBJ2-3; 13 bases map to TRBD2. Trimming at V came to 0 bases and at J to 6 bases, leaving 7 bases not matched to a gene. CDR3 length: 17 residues. CDR1 is SGDLS, CDR2 YYNGEE, per germline. CDR3 sequence: CASSVEGGTSGTDTQYF. The CDR3 nucleotides read TGTGCCAGCAGCGTAGAGGGCGGGACTAGCGGGACGGATACGCAGTATTTT. Full variable domain (missing parts from reference TRBV9 and TRBJ2-3): DSGVTQTPKHLITATGQRVTLRCSPRSGDLSVYWYQQSLDQGLQFLIQYYNGEERAKGNILERFSAQQFPDLHSELNLSSLELGDSALYFCASSVEGGTSGTDTQYFGPGTRLTVL.

About this clone: The sample holds other DNA sequences that translate to the same CDR3. This chain uses TRBV27 with TRBJ1-1; D gene ambiguous. The CDR3 covers 11 residues. Germline values: CDR1 MNHEY, CDR2 SMNVEV (reference sequence). With 8 bases removed from V and 5 bases from J, the gap between germline ends came to 9 bases. DNA for the CDR3: TGTGCCAGCCTCCGGGGAACTGAAGCTTTCTTT. Its translation: CASLRGTEAFF.

CDR3 region: CASSHLGNYEQYF. CDR3 DNA: TGCGCCAGCAGCCACTTAGGGAACTACGAGCAGTACTTC. The rearrangement uses TRBV4-1 and TRBJ2-7; no clear D gene. The ends were cut back, 3 bases at V and 3 bases at J, with 9 bases in the middle. Germline V CDR1 and CDR2: MGHRA, YSYEKL. There are 13 residues in the CDR3.

This chain links TRBV5-4 with TRBJ2-7; 7 bases agree with TRBD1. This CDR3 spans 14 amino acids. After removal of 4 bases from V and 1 base from J, the junction contained 5 bases not matched to a gene. Germline CDR1 SGHNT, CDR2 YYREEE (reference sequence). The CDR3 DNA reads as TGTGCCAGCAGCCCCCCGGACAGGTCCTACGAGCAGTACTTC. Translation: CASSPPDRSYEQYF. The full variable domain, in which reference TRBV5-4 and TRBJ2-7 provide the parts outside the CDR3, is ETGVTQSPTHLIKTRGQQVTLRCSSQSGHNTVSWYQQALGQGPQFIFQYYREEENGRGNFPPRFSGLQFPNYSSELNVNALELDDSALYLCASSPPDRSYEQYFGPGTRLTVT.

The V and J genes are TRBV7-8 and TRBJ2-5; 10 bases align to TRBD2. This CDR3 comprises 15 residues. CDR1 SGHVS and CDR2 FQNEAQ come from the germline V gene. J gave up 5 bases and V 0 bases, and 3 bases lay outside the gene matches. The CDR3: CASSLAPSGSETQYF. CDR3 coding DNA: TGTGCCAGCAGCTTAGCGCCTAGCGGGAGTGAGACCCAGTACTTC. The variable domain in full, completed from reference TRBV7-8 and TRBJ2-5, reads GAGVSQSPRYKVAKRGQDVALRCDPISGHVSLFWYQQALGQGPEFLTYFQNEAQLDKSGLPSDRFFAERPEGSVSTLKIQRTQQEDSAVYLCASSLAPSGSETQYFGPGTRLLVL.

The rearrangement links TRBV2 to TRBJ2-1, with TRBD2 matching 12 bases. This CDR3 spans 16 amino acids. Germline V gene sequence: CDR1 SNHLY, CDR2 FYNNEI. Trimming removed 8 bases from V and 8 bases from J; junction bases left unmatched: 13. CDR3 DNA: TGTGCCAGCCTCGGTGGACTAGCGGGACGCTTGGATGAGCAGTTCTTC. Amino acids: CASLGGLAGRLDEQFF.